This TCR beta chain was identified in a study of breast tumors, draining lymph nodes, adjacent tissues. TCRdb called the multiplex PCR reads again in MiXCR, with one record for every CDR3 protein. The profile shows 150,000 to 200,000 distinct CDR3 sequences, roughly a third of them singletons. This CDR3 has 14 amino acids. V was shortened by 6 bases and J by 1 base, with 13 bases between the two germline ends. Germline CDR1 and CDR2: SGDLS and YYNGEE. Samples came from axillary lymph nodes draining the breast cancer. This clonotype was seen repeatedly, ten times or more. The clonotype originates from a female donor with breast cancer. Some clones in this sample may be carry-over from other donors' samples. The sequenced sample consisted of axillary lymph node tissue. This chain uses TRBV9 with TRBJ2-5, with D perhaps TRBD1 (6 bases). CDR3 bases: TGTGCCAGCAATCGAAACAGGGTCCAAGAGACCCAGTACTTC. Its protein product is CASNRNRVQETQYF. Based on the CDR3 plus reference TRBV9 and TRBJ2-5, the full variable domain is DSGVTQTPKHLITATGQRVTLRCSPRSGDLSVYWYQQSLDQGLQFLIQYYNGEERAKGNILERFSAQQFPDLHSELNLSSLELGDSALYFCASNRNRVQETQYFGPGTRLLVL.